This T cell receptor beta chain appears in the sequencing data of a study of PD-1 blockade in mismatch repair-deficient tumors. Sequencing was performed with immunoSEQ multiplex PCR; in TCRdb, only in-frame clones are kept and a portion is missing. The top ten hold roughly a sixth of the sample, which has 20,000 to 25,000 clones, approximately 85% seen once. The receptor was derived from an adult with mismatch repair-deficient cancer. The sequencing used peripheral blood, collected 2 weeks after starting pembrolizumab.

CDR3 residues: CASSRPGGQETQYF. In nucleotides, the CDR3 is TGCGCCAGCAGCCGGCCGGGGGGCCAAGAGACCCAGTACTTC. The chain joins TRBV5-1 to TRBJ2-5, with TRBD2 matching 7 bases. The CDR3 runs to 14 residues. Germline V gives CDR1 SGHRS, CDR2 YFSETQ. The junction had 4 bases not matched to a gene; V was cut back by 4 bases and J by 1 base.